The rows below give T cell receptor beta chains drawn from one sample of a study of technical replicates of blood from a few donors. The repertoire was sequenced with immunoSEQ multiplex PCR; TCRdb's copy has only in-frame clones and lacks some. The data show approximately 78,000 clones, with around nine tenths seen just once and over 0.35% held by the top ten. Sequenced: T cells isolated from PBMCs. Every receptor here comes from a human donor in good health. Both conserved end residues are part of each CDR3. D genes are given only for firm matches. The size field is filled for only some rows; it gives once, few, many or a size class.

J gene	D gene	CDR3 length	clone size	V gene	CDR3 protein	CDR3 DNA
TRBJ2-7	NA	15	NA	TRBV11-2	CASSLRISGSYEQYF	TGTGCCAGCAGCTTAAGGATTTCAGGGTCCTACGAGCAGTACTTC
TRBJ2-7	TRBD2	16	once	TRBV5-1	CASSLTSGGDFYEQYF	TGCGCCAGCAGCTTGACTAGCGGGGGAGATTTCTACGAGCAGTACTTC
TRBJ2-7	TRBD1	15	NA	TRBV15	CATSRGTDSSYEQYF	TGTGCCACCAGCAGGGGGACAGACAGCTCCTACGAGCAGTACTTC
TRBJ2-7	TRBD1	16	once	TRBV18	CASSEGQLFTVYEQYF	TGTGCCAGCTCAGAGGGACAGTTATTTACGGTATACGAGCAGTACTTC
TRBJ2-5	NA	12	NA	TRBV19	CASSMTQETQYF	TGTGCCAGTAGTATGACTCAAGAGACCCAGTACTTC
TRBJ2-1	TRBD2	16	NA	TRBV10-3	CAISGRAGGTGGEQFF	TGTGCCATCAGTGGTCGCGCGGGAGGTACTGGGGGTGAGCAGTTCTTC
TRBJ1-4	NA	13	NA	TRBV2	CASRGDGLEKLFF	TGTGCCAGCAGAGGAGATGGGTTAGAAAAACTGTTTTTT
TRBJ2-1	TRBD2	16	NA	TRBV11-2	CASSWGLAGGPNEQFF	TGTGCCAGCAGCTGGGGACTAGCGGGAGGGCCTAATGAGCAGTTCTTC
TRBJ2-3	NA	15	NA	TRBV19	CASSMTGVDTDTQYF	TGTGCCAGTAGTATGACGGGAGTCGACACAGATACGCAGTATTTT
TRBJ2-7	NA	14	once	TRBV6-5	CASGRDTVFSEQYF	TGTGCCAGCGGCCGGGACACAGTCTTTTCCGAGCAGTACTTC
TRBJ2-7	NA	13	NA	TRBV11-3	CASSLDLRGEQYF	TGTGCCAGCAGCTTAGATCTCAGGGGCGAGCAGTACTTC
TRBJ1-1	TRBD1	14	NA	TRBV7-9	CASSPGTANTEAFF	TGTGCCAGCAGCCCCGGGACAGCAAACACTGAAGCTTTCTTT
TRBJ2-7	TRBD2	16	few	TRBV11-2	CASSLYGGETIYEQYF	TGTGCCAGCAGCCTCTATGGGGGGGAGACGATATACGAGCAGTACTTC
TRBJ2-7	NA	14	NA	TRBV27	CASSLSGANYEQYF	TGTGCCAGCAGTTTGAGTGGGGCCAACTACGAGCAGTACTTC
TRBJ2-5	NA	17	NA	TRBV30	CAWSFPLPGRTQETQYF	TGTGCCTGGAGTTTCCCACTTCCAGGGAGGACCCAAGAGACCCAGTACTTC
TRBJ1-5	NA	12	NA	TRBV6-5	CASSGGEQPQHF	TGTGCCAGCAGTGGAGGGGAGCAGCCCCAGCATTTT
TRBJ1-5	NA	21	NA	TRBV23-1	CASSQSERIGHPSDTNQPQHF	TGCGCCAGCAGTCAATCGGAGAGGATCGGACATCCCTCCGACACCAATCAGCCCCAGCATTTT
TRBJ2-7	NA	15	NA	TRBV6-1	CASSEQGWITYEQYF	TGTGCCAGCAGTGAACAGGGGTGGATTACCTACGAGCAGTACTTC
TRBJ2-1	NA	15	once	TRBV11-3	CASSLRRATYNEQFF	TGTGCCAGCAGCTTAAGGCGGGCAACCTACAATGAGCAGTTCTTC
TRBJ2-7	NA	13	NA	TRBV7-2	CASSFRGTYEQYF	TGTGCCAGCAGCTTTAGGGGGACCTACGAGCAGTACTTC
TRBJ1-5	TRBD1	15	NA	TRBV28	CASSSLTGGVQPQHF	TGTGCCAGCAGCTCCTTAACAGGGGGCGTTCAGCCCCAGCATTTT
TRBJ1-2	NA	12	NA	TRBV19	CASTTRDYGYTF	TGTGCCAGTACCACTAGGGACTATGGCTACACCTTC
TRBJ1-2	NA	16	once	TRBV4-1	CASSQSPLQGLDGYTF	TGCGCCAGCAGCCAATCTCCCCTACAGGGATTGGATGGCTACACCTTC
TRBJ1-1	TRBD1	18	NA	TRBV19	CASSSTGLNTGVVTEAFF	TGTGCCAGTAGTTCGACCGGACTAAATACAGGGGTGGTCACTGAAGCTTTCTTT
TRBJ2-7	TRBD2	16	NA	TRBV27	CASSSLGLAGRYEQYF	TGTGCCAGCAGTTCCCTGGGACTAGCGGGAAGGTACGAGCAGTACTTC
TRBJ1-3	TRBD1	18	once	TRBV4-1	CASSHTVTGGTDGNTIYF	TGCGCCAGCAGCCATACGGTGACAGGGGGAACGGATGGAAACACCATATATTTT
TRBJ1-4	TRBD1	15	once	TRBV28	CASSTPGQGGEKLFF	TGTGCCAGCAGCACACCGGGACAGGGGGGAGAAAAACTGTTTTTT
TRBJ1-1	NA	12	NA	TRBV15	CATSSPNTEAFF	TGTGCCACCAGCAGCCCTAACACTGAAGCTTTCTTT
TRBJ1-2	NA	13	once	TRBV10-3	CAISDSGAYGYTF	TGTGCCATCAGTGACAGCGGAGCATATGGCTACACCTTC